This is a list of T cell receptor beta chains from one sample in a study of T cell responses to AZD1222 COVID-19 vaccine. Assay used: immunoSEQ multiplex PCR; TCRdb lists only in-frame clones, some missing. Among approximately 150,000 clones listed, roughly 90% were seen once. Sequenced material: peripheral blood, taken on day 0 of AZD1222 vaccination. The receptors were sampled from an adult in good health. Both conserved end residues are part of each CDR3. Each record gives: D gene, clone size, V gene, J gene, CDR3 DNA, CDR3 protein. D genes are given only for firm matches. Size tells how often a clone was seen (once, few, many) or the class of an expanded clone, and some rows leave it out.

-,-,TRBV6-2/TRBV6-3,TRBJ1-5,TGTGCCAGCAGCGAGGGGGGTAGCAATCAGCCCCAGCATTTT,CASSEGGSNQPQHF
TRBD2,once,TRBV6-5,TRBJ2-1,TGTGCCAGCAGTTACCTGCAGGGAGGGTGGTACAATGAGCAGTTCTTC,CASSYLQGGWYNEQFF
-,-,TRBV5-1,TRBJ2-7,TGCGCCAGCAGCGGCGCCAACTACGAGCAGTACTTC,CASSGANYEQYF
-,-,TRBV4-3,TRBJ1-2,TGCGCCAGCAGCCAAGAACAGGGAAGGTTTCATGGCTACACCTTC,CASSQEQGRFHGYTF
TRBD1,-,TRBV5-4,TRBJ2-5,TGTGCCAGCAGCCGGGACAGGGAGGGGACCCAGTACTTC,CASSRDREGTQYF
-,-,TRBV6-2/TRBV6-3,TRBJ1-1,TGTGCCAGCAGCCCCAGGGGAGCGAACACTGAAGCTTTCTTT,CASSPRGANTEAFF
-,-,TRBV6-5,TRBJ2-5,TGTGCCAGCAGTTACAGGGGGGGGACCCAGTACTTC,CASSYRGGTQYF
TRBD2,once,TRBV5-1,TRBJ2-1,TGCGCCAGCAGCTTGGGTAGCGGGGTAAGACTGCAGTTCTTC,CASSLGSGVRLQFF
TRBD2,-,TRBV2,TRBJ2-1,TGTGCCAGCAGAGCCGGGACTAACGACAATGAGCAGTTCTTC,CASRAGTNDNEQFF
-,-,TRBV10-1,TRBJ1-1,TGCGCCAGCAGGATAAGACAGATAGGGAACACTGAAGCTTTCTTT,CASRIRQIGNTEAFF
-,-,TRBV12-3/TRBV12-4,TRBJ2-1,TGTGCCAGCAGGCTCACAGGGATCAATGAGCAGTTCTTC,CASRLTGINEQFF
-,-,TRBV5-1,TRBJ1-1,TGCGCCAGCAACCCCTCGTTTTCCCGGACAGCCAGCACTGAAGCTTTCTTT,CASNPSFSRTASTEAFF
-,-,TRBV6-2/TRBV6-3,TRBJ2-1,TGTGCCAGCAGTTACGGGCTTCTGACCTACAATGAGCAGTTCTTC,CASSYGLLTYNEQFF
-,-,TRBV28,TRBJ1-1,TGTGCCAGCAGTTTCCCACTGAACACTGAAGCTTTCTTT,CASSFPLNTEAFF
-,-,TRBV15,TRBJ1-6,TGTGCCACCAGACGCCGGGACACGGGTGCCCCCCTCCACTTT,CATRRRDTGAPLHF
-,-,TRBV10-2,TRBJ2-7,TGCGCCAGCAGATCGAAGGGTAGAATCGAGCAGTACTTC,CASRSKGRIEQYF
TRBD1,-,TRBV20-1,TRBJ2-7,TGCAGTGCTAGTAGTTGGGGACAGGGGGGTTACGAGCAGTACTTC,CSASSWGQGGYEQYF
-,-,TRBV18,TRBJ1-2,TGTGCCAGCTCACTGGGCACGGACTATGGCTACACCTTC,CASSLGTDYGYTF
TRBD1,-,TRBV2,TRBJ1-3,TGTGCCAGCAGCCCCGGGACAGGGCGCCGGAGTAGAGCTGGAAACACCATATATTTT,CASSPGTGRRSRAGNTIYF
-,-,TRBV23-1,TRBJ2-3,TGCGCCAGCAGTCAATCAAGCTCCTCGGATACGCAGTATTTT,CASSQSSSSDTQYF
TRBD1,-,TRBV3-1/TRBV3-2,TRBJ2-7,TGTGCCAGCAGCCAAACCGGGACAGGGGGCTACGAGCAGTACTTC,CASSQTGTGGYEQYF
-,-,TRBV7-3,TRBJ2-7,TGTGCCAGCAGCCCCAGCATCGGGATTGGATACGAGCAGTACTTC,CASSPSIGIGYEQYF
-,-,TRBV4-2,TRBJ2-4,TGTGCCAGCAGCCAAGGAGGTACTTTAGCCAAAAACATTCAGTACTTC,CASSQGGTLAKNIQYF
-,few,TRBV3-1/TRBV3-2,TRBJ2-7,TGTGCCAGCAGCCTTAGGACTTACTCCTACGAGCAGTACTTC,CASSLRTYSYEQYF
-,-,TRBV19,TRBJ1-1,TGTGCCAGTAGTATGGGACACCTGAACACTGAAGCTTTCTTT,CASSMGHLNTEAFF
TRBD1,-,TRBV18,TRBJ1-6,TGTGCCAGCTCACCAATCAGGGGGGATAATTCACCCCTCCACTTT,CASSPIRGDNSPLHF
TRBD1,-,TRBV3-1/TRBV3-2,TRBJ2-3,TGTGCCAGCACCCAAAGACAGGGAAATACGCAGTATTTT,CASTQRQGNTQYF
-,-,TRBV2,TRBJ1-6,TGTGCCAGCAGTGCTGGACCCTTGGGCTCCTATAATTCACCCCTCCACTTT,CASSAGPLGSYNSPLHF
-,-,TRBV28,TRBJ2-1,TGTGCCAGCCGGGCCCCCCTCACCGCCTACAATGAGCAGTTCTTC,CASRAPLTAYNEQFF
-,-,TRBV6-5,TRBJ1-1,TGTGCCAGCAGGACTGACAGGATGAACACTGAAGCTTTCTTT,CASRTDRMNTEAFF
-,-,TRBV6-6,TRBJ1-1,TGTGCCAGCAGTCAAGGGAGCCTCTTAGGAACTGAAGCTTTCTTT,CASSQGSLLGTEAFF
-,once,TRBV12-3/TRBV12-4,TRBJ1-2,TGTGCCAGCAGAGGTGACTTAGGCTACACCTTC,CASRGDLGYTF
TRBD1,-,TRBV19,TRBJ1-1,TGTGCCAGTAACATCGGACAGGGGGGGTTGAACACTGAAGCTTTCTTT,CASNIGQGGLNTEAFF
-,-,TRBV13,TRBJ1-5,TGTGCCAGCAGCTTAGGTAATTATGGCAATCAGCCCCAGCATTTT,CASSLGNYGNQPQHF
TRBD1,-,TRBV7-2,TRBJ1-2,TGTGCCAGCAGCTTTGGGAGACAGGGAAAATACTCTAACTATGGCTACACCTTC,CASSFGRQGKYSNYGYTF
-,once,TRBV11-3,TRBJ2-2,TGTGCCAGCAGCTCAATAGCGGACGGGGAGCTGTTTTTT,CASSSIADGELFF
-,-,TRBV7-3,TRBJ2-1,TGTGCCAGCAGCTTAGGACTCAACAATGAGCAGTTCTTC,CASSLGLNNEQFF
-,once,TRBV7-2,TRBJ2-5,TGTGCCAGCAGCTCCAACAGGGTTGGCGTCTTTATAGAGACCCAGTACTTC,CASSSNRVGVFIETQYF
TRBD2,-,TRBV7-6,TRBJ2-1,TGTGCCAGCAGCTTAGAGGCTAGCGGGAACTACAATGAGCAGTTCTTC,CASSLEASGNYNEQFF
TRBD2,-,TRBV7-9,TRBJ2-3,TGTGCCAGCAGCTTAGCTAGCGGGGTTGTAGATACGCAGTATTTT,CASSLASGVVDTQYF
TRBD1,few,TRBV4-1,TRBJ1-4,TGCGCCAGCAGCCTAGGGGACAGGCCGAGGAAACTGTTTTTT,CASSLGDRPRKLFF
TRBD1,-,TRBV28,TRBJ1-5,TGTGCCAGCAGTCCGGGACAGGAAAGGGGCAATCAGCCCCAGCATTTT,CASSPGQERGNQPQHF
-,-,TRBV10-1,TRBJ2-7,TGCGCCAGCAGTGAGTCGTGGGTAGCGGAATCCTACGAGCAGTACTTC,CASSESWVAESYEQYF